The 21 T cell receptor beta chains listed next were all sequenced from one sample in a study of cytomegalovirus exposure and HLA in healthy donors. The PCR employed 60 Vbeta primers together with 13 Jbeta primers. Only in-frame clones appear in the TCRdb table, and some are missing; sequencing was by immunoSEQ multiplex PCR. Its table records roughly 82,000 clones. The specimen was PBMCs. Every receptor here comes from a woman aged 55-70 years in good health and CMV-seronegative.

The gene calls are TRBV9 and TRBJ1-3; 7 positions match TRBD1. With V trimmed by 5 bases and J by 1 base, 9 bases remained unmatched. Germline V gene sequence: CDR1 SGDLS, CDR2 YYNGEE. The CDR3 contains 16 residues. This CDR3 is CASRPEKGASGNTIYF. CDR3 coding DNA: TGTGCCAGCAGACCCGAAAAGGGGGCGTCTGGAAACACCATATATTTT.

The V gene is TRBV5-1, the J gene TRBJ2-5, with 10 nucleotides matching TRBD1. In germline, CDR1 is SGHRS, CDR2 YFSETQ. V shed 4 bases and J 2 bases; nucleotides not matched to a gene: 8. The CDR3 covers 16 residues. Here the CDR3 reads CASSGTGEPEQETQYF. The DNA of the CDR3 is TGCGCCAGCAGCGGGACAGGGGAGCCTGAGCAAGAGACCCAGTACTTC. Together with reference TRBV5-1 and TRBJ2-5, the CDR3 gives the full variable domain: KAGVTQTPRYLIKTRGQQVTLSCSPISGHRSVSWYQQTPGQGLQFLFEYFSETQRNKGNFPGRFSGRQFSNSRSEMNVSTLELGDSALYLCASSGTGEPEQETQYFGPGTRLLVL.

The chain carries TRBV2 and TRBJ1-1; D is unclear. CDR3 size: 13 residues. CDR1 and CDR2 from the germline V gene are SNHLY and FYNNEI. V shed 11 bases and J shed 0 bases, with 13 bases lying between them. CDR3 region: CALQVGMNTEAFF. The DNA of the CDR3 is TGTGCCCTTCAGGTTGGAATGAACACTGAAGCTTTCTTT.

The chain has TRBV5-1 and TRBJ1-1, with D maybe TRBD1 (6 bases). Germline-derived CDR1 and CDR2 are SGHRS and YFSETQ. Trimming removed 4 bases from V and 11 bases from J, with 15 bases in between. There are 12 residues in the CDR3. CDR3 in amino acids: CASSSDRSLAFF. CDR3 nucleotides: TGCGCCAGCAGCAGCGACAGGTCGCTTGCTTTCTTT. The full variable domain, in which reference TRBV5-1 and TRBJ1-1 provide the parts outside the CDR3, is KAGVTQTPRYLIKTRGQQVTLSCSPISGHRSVSWYQQTPGQGLQFLFEYFSETQRNKGNFPGRFSGRQFSNSRSEMNVSTLELGDSALYLCASSSDRSLAFFGQGTRLTVV.

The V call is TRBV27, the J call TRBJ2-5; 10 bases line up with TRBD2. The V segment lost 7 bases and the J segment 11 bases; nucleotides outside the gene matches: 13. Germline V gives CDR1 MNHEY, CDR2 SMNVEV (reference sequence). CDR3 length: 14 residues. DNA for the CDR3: TGTGCCAGCATCCCCGAAGCGGGAGGGCCCGTGCAGTACTTC. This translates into CASIPEAGGPVQYF.

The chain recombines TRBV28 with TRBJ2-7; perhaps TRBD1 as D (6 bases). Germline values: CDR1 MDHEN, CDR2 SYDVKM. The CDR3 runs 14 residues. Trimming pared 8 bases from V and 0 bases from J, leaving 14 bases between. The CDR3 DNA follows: TGTGCCAGCCGGAAATCGGACAGCTCCTACGAGCAGTACTTC. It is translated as CASRKSDSSYEQYF. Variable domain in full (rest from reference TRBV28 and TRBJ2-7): DVKVTQSSRYLVKRTGEKVFLECVQDMDHENMFWYRQDPGLGLRLIYFSYDVKMKEKGDIPEGYSVSREKKERFSLILESASTNQTSMYLCASRKSDSSYEQYFGPGTRLTVT.

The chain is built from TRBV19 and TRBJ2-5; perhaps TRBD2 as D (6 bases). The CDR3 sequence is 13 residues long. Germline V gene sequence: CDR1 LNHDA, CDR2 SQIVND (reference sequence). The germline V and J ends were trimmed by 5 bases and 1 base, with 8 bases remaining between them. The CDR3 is CASSWRGQETQYF. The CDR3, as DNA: TGTGCCAGTAGTTGGAGGGGCCAAGAGACCCAGTACTTC.

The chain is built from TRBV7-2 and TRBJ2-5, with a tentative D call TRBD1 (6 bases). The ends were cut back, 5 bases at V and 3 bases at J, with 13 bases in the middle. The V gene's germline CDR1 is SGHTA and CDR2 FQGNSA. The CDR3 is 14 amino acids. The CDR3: CASSITGIEETQYF. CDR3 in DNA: TGTGCCAGCAGCATAACAGGGATTGAAGAGACCCAGTACTTC. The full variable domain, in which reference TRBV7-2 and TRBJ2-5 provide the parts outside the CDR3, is GAGVSQSPSNKVTEKGKDVELRCDPISGHTALYWYRQSLGQGLEFLIYFQGNSAPDKSGLPSDRFSAERTGGSVSTLTIQRTQQEDSAVYLCASSITGIEETQYFGPGTRLLVL.

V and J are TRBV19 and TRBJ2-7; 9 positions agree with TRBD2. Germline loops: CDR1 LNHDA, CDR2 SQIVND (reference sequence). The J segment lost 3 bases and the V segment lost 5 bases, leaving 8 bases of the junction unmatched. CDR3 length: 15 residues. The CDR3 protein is CASSLYSGSLYEQYF. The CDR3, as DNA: TGTGCCAGTAGTCTATATAGCGGGAGTCTCTACGAGCAGTACTTC.

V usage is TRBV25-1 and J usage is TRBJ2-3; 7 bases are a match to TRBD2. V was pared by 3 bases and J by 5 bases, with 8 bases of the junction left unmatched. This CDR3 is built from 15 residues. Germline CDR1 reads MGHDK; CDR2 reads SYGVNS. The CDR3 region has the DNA TGTGCCAGCAGTGATACCCGGGAGGCGGGAGATACGCAGTATTTT. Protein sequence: CASSDTREAGDTQYF.

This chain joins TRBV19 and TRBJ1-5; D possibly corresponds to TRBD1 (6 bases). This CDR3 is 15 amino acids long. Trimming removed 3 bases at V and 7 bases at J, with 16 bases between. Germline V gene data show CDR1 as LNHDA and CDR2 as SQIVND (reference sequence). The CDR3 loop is CASSMWGGDNQPQHF. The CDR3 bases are TGTGCCAGTAGTATGTGGGGGGGGGACAACCAGCCCCAGCATTTT. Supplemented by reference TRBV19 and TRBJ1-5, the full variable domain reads DGGITQSPKYLFRKEGQNVTLSCEQNLNHDAMYWYRQDPGQGLRLIYYSQIVNDFQKGDIAEGYSVSREKKESFPLTVTSAQKNPTAFYLCASSMWGGDNQPQHFGDGTRLSIL.

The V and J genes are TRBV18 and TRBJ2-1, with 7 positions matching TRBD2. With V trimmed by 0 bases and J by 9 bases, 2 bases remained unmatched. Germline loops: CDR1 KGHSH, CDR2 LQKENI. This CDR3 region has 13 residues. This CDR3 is CASSPPGEGEQFF. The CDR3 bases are TGTGCCAGCTCACCACCGGGGGAGGGTGAGCAGTTCTTC. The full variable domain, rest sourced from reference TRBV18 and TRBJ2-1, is NAGVMQNPRHLVRRRGQEARLRCSPMKGHSHVYWYRQLPEEGLKFMVYLQKENIIDESGMPKERFSAEFPKEGPSILRIQQVVRGDSAAYFCASSPPGEGEQFFGPGTRLTVL.

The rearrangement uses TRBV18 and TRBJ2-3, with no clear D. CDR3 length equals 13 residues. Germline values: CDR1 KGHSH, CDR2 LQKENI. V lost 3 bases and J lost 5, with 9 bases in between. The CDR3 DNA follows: TGTGCCAGCTCACCCATCCTCAGAGATACGCAGTATTTT. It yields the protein CASSPILRDTQYF.

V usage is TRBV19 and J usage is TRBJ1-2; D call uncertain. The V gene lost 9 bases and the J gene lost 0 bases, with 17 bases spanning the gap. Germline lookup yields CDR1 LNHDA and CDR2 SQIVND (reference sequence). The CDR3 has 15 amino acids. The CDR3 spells CASQNWREANYGYTF. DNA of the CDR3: TGTGCCAGCCAAAACTGGCGGGAAGCTAACTATGGCTACACCTTC.

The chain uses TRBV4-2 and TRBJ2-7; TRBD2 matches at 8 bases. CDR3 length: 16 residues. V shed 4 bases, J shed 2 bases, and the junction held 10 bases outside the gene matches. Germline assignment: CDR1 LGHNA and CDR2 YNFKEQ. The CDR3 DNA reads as TGTGCCAGCAGCCCGGTCGGGGAGCGGGAGCCCTACGAGCAGTACTTC. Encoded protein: CASSPVGEREPYEQYF.

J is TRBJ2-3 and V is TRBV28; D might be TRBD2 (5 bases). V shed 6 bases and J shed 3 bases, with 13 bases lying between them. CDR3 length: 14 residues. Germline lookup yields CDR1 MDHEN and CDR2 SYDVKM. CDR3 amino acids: CASRPGGLTDTQYF. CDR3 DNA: TGTGCCAGCAGACCTGGCGGACTTACAGATACGCAGTATTTT.

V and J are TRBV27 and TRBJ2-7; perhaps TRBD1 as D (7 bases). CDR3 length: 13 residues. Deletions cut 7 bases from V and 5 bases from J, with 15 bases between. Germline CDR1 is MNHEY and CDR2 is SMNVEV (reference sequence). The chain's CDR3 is CASKVQGGHEQYF. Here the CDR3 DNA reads TGTGCCAGCAAGGTTCAGGGGGGCCACGAGCAGTACTTC.

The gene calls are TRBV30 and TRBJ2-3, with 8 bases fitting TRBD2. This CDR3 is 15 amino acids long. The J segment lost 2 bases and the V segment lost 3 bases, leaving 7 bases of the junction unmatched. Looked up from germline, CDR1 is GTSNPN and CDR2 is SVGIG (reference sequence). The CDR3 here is CAWRGSGTPTDTQYF. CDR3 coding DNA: TGTGCCTGGAGGGGTAGCGGGACCCCCACAGATACGCAGTATTTT.

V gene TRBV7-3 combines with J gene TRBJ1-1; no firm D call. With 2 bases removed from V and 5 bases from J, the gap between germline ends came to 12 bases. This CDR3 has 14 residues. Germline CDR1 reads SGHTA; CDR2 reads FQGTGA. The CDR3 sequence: CASSLDTPGTEAFF. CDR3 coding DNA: TGTGCCAGCAGCTTAGACACCCCGGGAACTGAAGCTTTCTTT. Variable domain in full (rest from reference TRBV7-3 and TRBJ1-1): GAGVSQTPSNKVTEKGKYVELRCDPISGHTALYWYRQSLGQGPEFLIYFQGTGAADDSGLPNDRFFAVRPEGSVSTLKIQRTERGDSAVYLCASSLDTPGTEAFFGQGTRLTVV.

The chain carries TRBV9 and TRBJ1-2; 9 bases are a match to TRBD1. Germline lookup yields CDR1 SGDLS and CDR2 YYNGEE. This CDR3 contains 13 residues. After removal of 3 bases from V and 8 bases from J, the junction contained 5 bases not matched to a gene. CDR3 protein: CASSAGTGNGYTF. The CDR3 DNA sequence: TGTGCCAGCAGCGCCGGGACAGGGAACGGCTACACCTTC.

The DNA for the CDR3 is TGTGCCAGCAGCCAGCCGGGACTAGCGGGAGGAGTAGATACGCAGTATTTT. This sequence encodes CASSQPGLAGGVDTQYF. The chain uses TRBV4-2 and TRBJ2-3, with 15 positions matching TRBD2. The CDR3 is 17 amino acids. Germline CDR1 is LGHNA and CDR2 is YNFKEQ. The V gene end was trimmed by 3 bases and the J gene end by 5 bases; junction bases not matched to a gene: 6.